Sequencing of this T cell receptor beta chain was carried out in a study of cytomegalovirus exposure and HLA in healthy donors. PCR used 60 Vbeta primers and 13 Jbeta primers. Assay used: immunoSEQ multiplex PCR; TCRdb lists only in-frame clones, some missing. Here the sample spans roughly 130,000 clones, roughly four fifths being singletons. Study-wide points: DRB1 had the most TCR associations and HLA-C the fewest, a later analysis found, with rates varying by HLA locus. V- and J-gene trimming of TCR beta was linked (in a later analysis) to a missense DCLRE1C variant. Some TCR beta chains (roughly 160 of them) were listed as cytomegalovirus-associated.

CDR3 size: 14 residues. CDR1 and CDR2 from the germline V gene are ENHRY and SYGVKD. Trimming cost V 7 bases and J 5 bases, with 17 bases left between them. As to this clone: The antigen is not known.

When sampled, the donors appeared nominally healthy, though they likely had unrecorded immune exposures. The source of this sequence is a woman between 50 and 59 years old in good health and CMV-seronegative. Sequenced input: PBMCs. The chain recombines TRBV10-3 with TRBJ1-1; TRBD1 might be the D (5 bases). The CDR3 coding sequence is TGTGCCATCACTCCGGGGGGGTTGAGAACTGAAGCTTTCTTT. Translation gives CAITPGGLRTEAFF.